This T cell receptor (beta chain) originates from a study of breast tumors, draining lymph nodes, adjacent tissues. The CDR3 has 14 residues. The ends were cut back, 0 bases at V and 0 bases at J, with 7 bases in the middle. From germline, CDR1 is SGHRS and CDR2 YFSETQ. This clonotype was detected ten times or more. The antigen remains undetermined. Notes on the study in general: Tumor TCR diversity was below lymph nodes but above nontumor tissue. The data were judged consistent with most tumor T cells coming from lymph node and expanding in tumor. The lymph node origin of tumor T cells was framed as consistent with a hypothesis, not demonstrated.

Each CDR3 protein is one row after TCRdb ran MiXCR on the multiplex PCR reads. The sample has 140,000 or so distinct CDR3 sequences, 32% seen once; the top ten hold about 2.3%. Axillary draining lymph nodes of breast cancer patients supplied the node samples. The genes are TRBV5-1 and TRBJ2-7, with D hard to call. Material for sequencing was axillary lymph node tissue. This TCR derives from a female donor with breast cancer. Some clones in this sample may be carry-over from other donors' samples. The CDR3 DNA reads TGCGCCAGCAGCTTGGTTGTCAGCTCCTACGAGCAGTACTTC. This translates into CASSLVVSSYEQYF.